These T cell receptor beta chains were read from a single sample in a study of technical replicates of blood from a few donors. Clones were sequenced by immunoSEQ multiplex PCR, and TCRdb holds only the in-frame ones, with some missing. Among approximately 44,000 clones, 96% were seen once, and the ten largest hold less than 0.45%. Sequencing was done on a sample of T cells isolated from PBMCs. The receptors derive from a human donor in good health. Both conserved end residues are part of each CDR3. The order of the fields is clone size, J gene, V gene, CDR3 protein. Clone size is stated in some rows and not others, as once, few, many or a class when expanded.

once | TRBJ1-2 | TRBV11-3 | CASSPDKNYGYTF
NA | TRBJ2-7 | TRBV10-3 | CAITGGSSYEQYF
NA | TRBJ2-1 | TRBV5-4 | CASRVPGLRTVEEFF
NA | TRBJ1-1 | TRBV14 | CASSQDRVMNTEAFF
NA | TRBJ1-1 | TRBV27 | CASSTGQGWNEAFF
NA | TRBJ2-7 | TRBV4-2 | CASSQGFSYEQYF
NA | TRBJ2-1 | TRBV30 | CAWKLGGPQFF
NA | TRBJ2-1 | TRBV6-5 | CASIRLAGYREQFF
NA | TRBJ2-1 | TRBV4-3 | CASSQGLGQVEQFF
NA | TRBJ2-2 | TRBV2 | CATARVNTGELFF
NA | TRBJ2-6 | TRBV2 | CASSYSGANVLTF
NA | TRBJ2-2 | TRBV5-6 | CASSSMTSGSPYTGELFF
once | TRBJ1-2 | TRBV2 | CASSLGTFPTNYGYTF
NA | TRBJ1-1 | TRBV6-7 | CASSYSRQRNTEAFF
NA | TRBJ2-2 | TRBV4-2 | CASSQVKRGITGELFF
NA | TRBJ2-2 | TRBV2 | CASKFRTSGRANTGELFF
NA | TRBJ2-4 | TRBV11-2 | CASSTGLAGSRVNKNIQYF
few | TRBJ1-1 | TRBV19 | CASISGTVEAFF
NA | TRBJ1-2 | TRBV27 | CASSGRGRDGYTF
NA | TRBJ2-7 | TRBV28 | CASSVAPGTRNEQYF
NA | TRBJ2-3 | TRBV28 | CASSEQGDTQYF
NA | TRBJ1-3 | TRBV5-1 | CASSSDSSSGNTIYF
NA | TRBJ1-5 | TRBV18 | CASSRGREVGQPQHF
NA | TRBJ2-7 | TRBV7-9 | CASSPSFLDYEQYF
NA | TRBJ1-1 | TRBV9 | CASSDPGGGYTEAFF
NA | TRBJ1-5 | TRBV2 | CASSELRASNQPQHF
NA | TRBJ2-1 | TRBV11-3 | CASSLIGALAGGIKNEQFF
once | TRBJ1-3 | TRBV30 | CAWTPLRNTIYF
NA | TRBJ1-3 | TRBV19 | CASSTGGSGNTIYF
NA | TRBJ2-7 | TRBV30 | CAWSLGGAEQYF
NA | TRBJ2-7 | TRBV9 | CASSVQLAGEQYF
NA | TRBJ2-2 | TRBV4-2 | CASSQTRAGELFF
once | TRBJ2-7 | TRBV5-6 | CASSRIWATGPYEQYF
NA | TRBJ2-5 | TRBV7-9 | CASSLGWSSGFPQETQYF
NA | TRBJ2-7 | TRBV20-1 | CSATQGSEQYF
NA | TRBJ1-5 | TRBV6-5 | CASSYQGSNQPQHF
NA | TRBJ2-7 | TRBV19 | CASSAVTGSYEQYF
NA | TRBJ1-2 | TRBV6-5 | CASSSIQGNYGYTF
NA | TRBJ2-2 | TRBV5-1 | CASSLGQGIGELFF
NA | TRBJ1-3 | TRBV5-1 | CASSLEGVGRNGNTIYF
NA | TRBJ2-3 | TRBV7-9 | CASALMAGVAVGTDTQYF
NA | TRBJ2-3 | TRBV9 | CASSVSGTEQDTQYF
NA | TRBJ2-3 | TRBV7-6 | CASSLVGTSGDTQYF
NA | TRBJ2-2 | TRBV6-1 | CASSERREGTGELFF
NA | TRBJ2-7 | TRBV11-2 | CASSLGQSYEQYF